Following are 19 T cell receptor beta chains from one sample sequenced in a study of CD8 T cells in ankylosing spondylitis. TCRdb passed the 5' RACE reads through MiXCR, listing each CDR3 protein once. Here the sample spans 35,000 to 50,000 distinct CDR3 sequences, around 10% being singletons. Material for sequencing was blood, either unsorted or a sorted T cell fraction (not recorded which). These receptors were taken from a male donor with ankylosing spondylitis or in good health (not recorded which).

This clonotype was seen ten or more times. This chain joins TRBV12-3 or TRBV12-4 and TRBJ2-3; D remains ambiguous. V was trimmed by 5 bases and J by 3 bases, leaving 12 bases between them. The CDR3 consists of 14 residues. The CDR3 DNA sequence: TGTGCCAGCAGTGTGCCCGGCCTTACAGATACGCAGTATTTT. Residues: CASSVPGLTDTQYF.

This clonotype has only a few counts. The chain joins TRBV11-3 to TRBJ2-2, with D uncertain. The ends were cut back, 1 base at V and 3 bases at J, with 3 bases in the middle. The CDR3 is 13 residues long. CDR1 and CDR2 from the germline V gene are SGHNT and YENEEA. CDR3 in DNA: TGTGCCAGCAGCTTAGTTCACACCGGGGAGCTGTTTTTT. Translation: CASSLVHTGELFF.

This clonotype was detected ten times or more. The chain joins TRBV20-1 to TRBJ2-1, with D unresolved. The CDR3 spans 11 residues. From germline, CDR1 is DFQATT and CDR2 SNEGSKA (reference sequence). CDR3 sequence: CSRATHNEQFF. DNA of the CDR3: TGCAGCCGGGCTACCCACAATGAGCAGTTCTTC.

This chain uses TRBV7-9 with TRBJ1-1; D not resolved. The V gene lost 7 bases and the J gene lost 6 bases, with 9 bases spanning the gap. Germline assignment: CDR1 SEHNR and CDR2 FQNEAQ (reference sequence). The CDR3 totals 11 residues. In DNA, the CDR3 is TGTGCCAGCACAAGAGGTTCTGAAGCTTTCTTT. Translation gives CASTRGSEAFF.

Many counts were recorded for this clonotype. The chain combines TRBV6-1 with TRBJ1-4, with D possibly matching TRBD1 (5 bases). V lost 6 bases and J 4 bases, leaving 12 bases between the germline ends. This CDR3 has 14 residues. From germline, CDR1 is MNHNS and CDR2 SASEGT. CDR3 in DNA: TGTGCCAGCAGACCCCCAGGGATTAATGAAAAACTGTTTTTT. Translated, it gives CASRPPGINEKLFF.

This clonotype has ten or more counts. The chain recombines TRBV5-1 with TRBJ2-3; no clear D. V was shortened by 0 bases and J by 2 bases, with 10 bases between the two germline ends. This CDR3 region has 15 residues. CDR1 and CDR2 from the germline V gene are SGHRS and YFSETQ. CDR3 sequence: CASSLGVGSTDTQYF. CDR3 in DNA: TGCGCCAGCAGCTTGGGGGTAGGTTCCACAGATACGCAGTATTTT.

In this sample, this clonotype turned up many times. This chain uses TRBV10-3 with TRBJ2-3, with 10 nucleotides matching TRBD1. With V trimmed by 6 bases and J by 5 bases, 8 bases remained unmatched. The CDR3 is 15 amino acids. CDR1 and CDR2 (germline): ENHRY, SYGVKD. CDR3 nucleotides: TGTGCCATCAGCGAAAGACAGGGGGCGGAAGATACGCAGTATTTT. It codes for CAISERQGAEDTQYF.

This clonotype was counted at least ten times. V gene TRBV20-1 combines with J gene TRBJ2-1, with a possible D match to TRBD2 (6 bases). V was clipped by 7 bases and J by 0 bases, with 13 bases between them. Germline V gene data show CDR1 as DFQATT and CDR2 as SNEGSKA (reference sequence). This CDR3 has 14 amino acids. CDR3 sequence: CSVPRGSSYNEQFF. In nucleotides, the CDR3 is TGCAGTGTGCCACGGGGGAGCTCCTACAATGAGCAGTTCTTC.

This clonotype was seen many times. V and J are TRBV5-1 and TRBJ2-2, with 8 bases lining up with TRBD1. CDR3 size: 14 residues. Germline CDR1 reads SGHRS; CDR2 reads YFSETQ. Unmatched junction bases numbered 6, after V lost 4 bases and J lost 7 bases. This chain's CDR3 is CASSRDRSGGELFF. The CDR3 DNA reads TGCGCCAGCAGCCGGGACAGGTCGGGCGGGGAGCTGTTTTTT.

CDR3 sequence: CASRPDSNNEQFF. The CDR3 region has the DNA TGTGCCAGCCGACCAGACTCGAACAATGAGCAGTTCTTC. V usage is TRBV18 and J usage is TRBJ2-1; D gene uncertain. V lost 8 bases and J 5 bases, leaving 13 bases between the germline ends. The germline gives CDR1 KGHSH, CDR2 LQKENI. The CDR3 is 13 residues long.

This clonotype showed up many times. The CDR3 is CATRTGVNTGELFF. The CDR3 DNA reads TGTGCCACCCGGACAGGGGTGAACACCGGGGAGCTGTTTTTT. The J gene is TRBJ2-2, the V gene TRBV6-1; 9 positions match TRBD1. The CDR3 spans 14 residues. Trimming at V came to 10 bases and at J to 1 base, leaving 4 bases not matched to a gene. CDR1 MNHNS and CDR2 SASEGT come from the germline V gene.

This clonotype was counted at least ten times. The chain combines TRBV9 with TRBJ2-5; unclear D gene. CDR3 length: 11 residues. Trimming took 1 base from V and 4 from J, leaving 2 bases between them. CDR1 and CDR2 from the germline V gene are SGDLS and YYNGEE. This CDR3 is CASSVPETQYF. CDR3 DNA sequence: TGTGCCAGCAGCGTACCAGAGACCCAGTACTTC.

In this sample, this clonotype turned up many times. The V call is TRBV5-1, the J call TRBJ2-7; unclear D gene. With 4 bases removed from V and 4 bases from J, the gap between germline ends came to 18 bases. CDR1 and CDR2 (germline): SGHRS, YFSETQ. The CDR3 consists of 15 residues. The CDR3 bases are TGCGCCAGCAGCGGAAAGGGATTTGGATTTTACGAGCAGTACTTC. This encodes CASSGKGFGFYEQYF.

In this sample, this clonotype is medium-sized. The chain is built from TRBV5-1 and TRBJ2-7, with D perhaps TRBD1 (5 bases). The CDR3 spans 12 residues. Trimming pared 0 bases from V and 4 bases from J, leaving 5 bases between. Germline V gives CDR1 SGHRS, CDR2 YFSETQ. Here the CDR3 DNA reads TGCGCCAGCAGCTTGGAGGGGTACGAGCAGTACTTC. Its translation is CASSLEGYEQYF. The whole variable domain, filled in from reference TRBV5-1 and TRBJ2-7, reads KAGVTQTPRYLIKTRGQQVTLSCSPISGHRSVSWYQQTPGQGLQFLFEYFSETQRNKGNFPGRFSGRQFSNSRSEMNVSTLELGDSALYLCASSLEGYEQYFGPGTRLTVT.

In its sample, this clonotype was seen many times. The chain carries TRBV20-1 and TRBJ2-7; 8 bases are a match to TRBD2. Per germline, CDR1 DFQATT and CDR2 SNEGSKA (reference sequence). V lost 5 bases to trimming and J lost 9 bases; unmatched junction nucleotides: 12. The length of the CDR3 is 13 residues. CDR3 sequence reads: CSALTSGAEGQYF. In DNA form, the CDR3 reads TGCAGTGCTCTCACTAGCGGAGCTGAAGGGCAGTACTTC.

Points on this clonotype: This may be a read error: a much more frequent sequence differs by one nucleotide. The gene calls are TRBV28 and TRBJ2-5; possibly TRBD1 or TRBD2 for D (6 bases each). Trimming took 7 bases from V and 5 from J, leaving 20 bases between them. Germline CDR1 MDHEN, CDR2 SYDVKM. The CDR3 is 15 residues long. CDR3 nucleotide sequence: TGTGCCAGCACCCATGCAGGGGACTCCGCCGAGACCCAGTACTTC. As protein: CASTHAGDSAETQYF.

This clonotype was recorded many times. The chain has TRBV7-2 and TRBJ2-1; D gene unclear. Trimming removed 3 bases at V and 7 bases at J, with 13 bases between. The CDR3 has 14 residues. Germline V gene lookup returns CDR1 SGHTA and CDR2 FQGNSA. The CDR3 loop reads CASSFTRSWNEQFF. For the CDR3, the DNA is TGTGCCAGCAGCTTTACGAGGAGTTGGAATGAGCAGTTCTTC.

This clonotype was found a few times. The rearrangement uses TRBV28 and TRBJ2-7, with TRBD1 matching over 7 bases. The CDR3 has 12 residues. The ends lost 8 bases at V and 3 bases at J; junction bases unmatched: 4. Germline lookup yields CDR1 MDHEN and CDR2 SYDVKM. CDR3 DNA: TGTGCCAGCCAGGGACAGTTCTACGAGCAGTACTTC. Translation gives CASQGQFYEQYF.

There are many counts of this clonotype. The chain is built from TRBV9 and TRBJ2-3; D gene ambiguous. V gave up 4 bases and J gave up 2 bases, with 11 bases separating them. The length of the CDR3 is 14 residues. The germline gives CDR1 SGDLS, CDR2 YYNGEE. The CDR3 loop reads CASSPPPSTDTQYF. CDR3 DNA: TGTGCCAGCAGCCCCCCACCATCCACAGATACGCAGTATTTT.